Each of the 27 T cell receptor beta chains below was sequenced from the same sample in a study of beta chain features in type 1 diabetes. Study findings and constraints: Shorter TCRB CDR3s, moderately but significantly so, were found in Type 1 diabetes patients in all four CD4+ subsets.

Investigators reverse transcribed all isolated RNA, so they sequenced expressed TCRB transcripts. Method: immunoSEQ multiplex PCR; TCRdb's copy keeps in-frame clones and lacks some. The data contain about 53,000 clones, under 75% of them seen just once; the ten biggest clones take up 0.25% to 0.35%. No antigen has been assigned to these receptors. Sequenced input: stem cell memory CD4+ T cells from blood. These receptors were collected from a woman younger than 45 with type 1 diabetes.

The chain combines TRBV5-1 with TRBJ2-3; TRBD2 might be the D (5 bases). CDR1 and CDR2 (germline): SGHRS, YFSETQ. This CDR3 has 14 residues. CDR3: CLSRYSADTDTQYF. In DNA, the CDR3 is TGCCTCAGCAGATATAGCGCCGACACAGATACGCAGTATTTT. Drawing the rest from reference TRBV5-1 and TRBJ2-3, the complete variable domain is KAGVTQTPRYLIKTRGQQVTLSCSPISGHRSVSWYQQTPGQGLQFLFEYFSETQRNKGNFPGRFSGRQFSNSRSEMNVSTLELGDSALYLCLSRYSADTDTQYFGPGTRLTVL.

This clone was found once. The chain has TRBV5-1 and TRBJ2-5; the match to TRBD1 covers 7 bases. Trimming cost V 4 bases and J 3 bases; bases outside gene matches: 12. This CDR3 has 16 amino acids. CDR1 is SGHRS and CDR2 is YFSETQ in the germline V gene. The CDR3 nucleotides are TGCGCCAGCAGCCTAGAAACCGGGACAGCCGAAGAGACCCAGTACTTC. It translates to CASSLETGTAEETQYF. Full variable domain (rest looked up from reference TRBV5-1 and TRBJ2-5): KAGVTQTPRYLIKTRGQQVTLSCSPISGHRSVSWYQQTPGQGLQFLFEYFSETQRNKGNFPGRFSGRQFSNSRSEMNVSTLELGDSALYLCASSLETGTAEETQYFGPGTRLLVL.

This clone was seen a few times. The chain combines TRBV18 with TRBJ2-7; 14 bases agree with TRBD2. The CDR3 length is 15 residues. The germline V gene encodes CDR1 KGHSH and CDR2 LQKENI. V lost 3 bases to trimming and J lost 6 bases; unmatched junction nucleotides: 4. The CDR3 reads CASSPGTSGRIEQYF. DNA for the CDR3: TGTGCCAGCTCACCCGGGACTAGCGGGAGAATCGAGCAGTACTTC.

The chain uses TRBV7-3 and TRBJ1-1; D is unresolved. The CDR3 has 15 amino acids. The V gene lost 2 bases and the J gene lost 0 bases, with 10 bases spanning the gap. Per germline, CDR1 SGHTA and CDR2 FQGTGA. This CDR3 is CASSLAGTLNTEAFF. The CDR3 DNA sequence: TGTGCCAGCAGCTTAGCAGGAACCCTGAACACTGAAGCTTTCTTT.

This rearrangement joins TRBV6-5 to TRBJ2-3; tentatively, D is TRBD1 (5 bases). Germline CDR1 reads MNHEY; CDR2 reads SVGAGI. V was trimmed by 4 bases and J by 0 bases, leaving 11 bases between them. The length of the CDR3 is 15 residues. CDR3 DNA sequence: TGTGCCAGCAGTTCCCAGGGTTCTAGCACAGATACGCAGTATTTT. This translates into CASSSQGSSTDTQYF.

This chain joins TRBV2 and TRBJ1-2; D remains unclear. V lost 1 base and J lost 0, with 9 bases in between. The germline gives CDR1 SNHLY, CDR2 FYNNEI. The CDR3 is 15 residues long. CDR3 loop: CASSEDYGSNYGYTF. The DNA for the CDR3 is TGTGCCAGCAGTGAAGACTACGGCTCTAACTATGGCTACACCTTC.

V and J are TRBV28 and TRBJ1-1; no clear D gene. Trimming cost V 8 bases and J 3 bases, with 13 bases left between them. Germline loops: CDR1 MDHEN, CDR2 SYDVKM. This CDR3 has 13 amino acids. The CDR3 sequence: CASRRVGDTEAFF. DNA of the CDR3: TGTGCCAGCCGTCGGGTGGGTGACACTGAAGCTTTCTTT.

This clone was seen a few times. The gene calls are TRBV19 and TRBJ1-1; D perhaps matches TRBD1 (5 bases). The V end lost 3 bases, the J end lost 1 base, and 9 bases lay between the germline ends. CDR1 is LNHDA and CDR2 is SQIVND in the germline V gene (reference sequence). This CDR3 is built from 14 residues. The DNA of the CDR3 is TGTGCCAGTAGTATCGGCAGGGAGAACACTGAAGCTTTCTTT. Amino acid sequence: CASSIGRENTEAFF.

This clone showed up just a few times. The chain couples TRBV29-1 to TRBJ1-1, with D perhaps TRBD1 (6 bases). CDR3 length: 12 amino acids. Trimming cost V 6 bases and J 7 bases, with 15 bases left between them. CDR1 and CDR2 (germline): SQVTM, ANQGSEA. As DNA, the CDR3 is TGCAGCGTCCACGGACAGACATTTGAAGCTTTCTTT. Protein product: CSVHGQTFEAFF. The variable domain in full, completed from reference TRBV29-1 and TRBJ1-1, reads SAVISQKPSRDICQRGTSLTIQCQVDSQVTMMFWYRQQPGQSLTLIATANQGSEATYESGFVIDKFPISRPNLTFSTLTVSNMSPEDSSIYLCSVHGQTFEAFFGQGTRLTVV.

This clone was counted between two and nine times. The V gene is TRBV29-1, the J gene TRBJ1-2; D might be TRBD1 (5 bases). The CDR3 covers 12 residues. Germline assignment: CDR1 SQVTM and CDR2 ANQGSEA. Deletions cut 4 bases from V and 4 bases from J, with 10 bases between. The CDR3 protein is CSVGGSLYGYTF. The CDR3 DNA sequence: TGCAGCGTTGGGGGCAGCCTCTATGGCTACACCTTC.

This clone was detected a few times. The gene calls are TRBV28 and TRBJ2-1, with TRBD1 matching 10 bases. V lost 6 bases to trimming and J lost 9 bases; unmatched junction nucleotides: 11. Germline V gene sequence: CDR1 MDHEN, CDR2 SYDVKM. CDR3 length: 15 residues. For the CDR3, the DNA is TGTGCCAGCAGCCCGGGGACAGGGGTCTCGGGTGAGCAGTTCTTC. This gives the protein CASSPGTGVSGEQFF.

The V gene is TRBV7-3, the J gene TRBJ2-3, with 10 bases matching TRBD1. Germline CDR1 reads SGHTA; CDR2 reads FQGTGA. With 5 bases clipped from V and 2 bases from J, the junction kept 4 bases outside the gene matches. There are 15 residues in the CDR3. CDR3 in amino acids: CASSRQGAHTDTQYF. The CDR3 coding sequence is TGTGCCAGCAGCCGACAGGGGGCACACACAGATACGCAGTATTTT.

This clone was counted between two and nine times. This chain links TRBV9 with TRBJ2-7; tentative D call: TRBD2 (5 bases). The CDR3 consists of 15 residues. V was pared by 0 bases and J by 5 bases, with 15 bases between. The germline V gene has CDR1 SGDLS and CDR2 YYNGEE. Here the CDR3 DNA reads TGTGCCAGCAGCGTAGCTGGGAACGGGGTCCACGAGCAGTACTTC. Encoded protein: CASSVAGNGVHEQYF.

This clone came up once. The chain employs TRBV19 and TRBJ1-5, with 7 nucleotides matching TRBD1. The CDR3 consists of 16 residues. In germline, CDR1 is LNHDA, CDR2 SQIVND (reference sequence). V trimming: 7 bases; J trimming: 0 bases; junction bases outside the gene matches: 9. CDR3 in amino acids: CASTRGIRTSNQPQHF. Here the CDR3 DNA reads TGTGCCAGTACCAGGGGGATAAGAACTAGCAATCAGCCCCAGCATTTT.

The rearrangement links TRBV5-1 to TRBJ2-2; TRBD2 aligns across 10 bases. The germline V gene encodes CDR1 SGHRS and CDR2 YFSETQ. This CDR3 has 16 residues. V was clipped by 4 bases and J by 6 bases; unmatched bases: 9. The chain's CDR3 is CASSPLAGGNSGELFF. Written as DNA, the CDR3 is TGCGCCAGCAGCCCCTTAGCGGGAGGTAACTCCGGGGAGCTGTTTTTT.

The chain links TRBV19 to TRBJ2-1; 12 nucleotides match TRBD2. The CDR3 length is 18 residues. CDR1 and CDR2 (germline): LNHDA, SQIVND (reference sequence). Trimming removed 5 bases from V and 2 bases from J; junction bases left unmatched: 10. Here the CDR3 reads CASSDSLAGGFAYNEQFF. Written as DNA, the CDR3 is TGTGCCAGTAGTGATTCGCTAGCGGGAGGGTTCGCCTACAATGAGCAGTTCTTC.

The gene calls are TRBV4-2 and TRBJ2-1, with 8 bases matching TRBD2. V was clipped by 0 bases and J by 7 bases; unmatched bases: 8. Germline-derived CDR1 and CDR2 are LGHNA and YNFKEQ. This CDR3 contains 16 residues. CDR3 DNA sequence: TGTGCCAGCAGCCAAGATCCCGGGACTAGAGAGAATGAGCAGTTCTTC. Translated, it gives CASSQDPGTRENEQFF.

The chain carries TRBV29-1 and TRBJ2-5; the match to TRBD2 covers 7 bases. Losses at the gene ends were 6 bases for V and 4 bases for J; bases not matched to a gene: 14. There are 15 residues in the CDR3. Germline values: CDR1 SQVTM, CDR2 ANQGSEA. The CDR3 DNA is TGCAGCGTCCCGAGGGAGGGAGAGGTAGGAGAGACCCAGTACTTC. Residues: CSVPREGEVGETQYF.

V is TRBV29-1 and J is TRBJ2-1; the match to TRBD2 covers 13 bases. The CDR3 extends over 16 amino acids. The germline gives CDR1 SQVTM, CDR2 ANQGSEA. V lost 4 bases to trimming and J lost 1 base; unmatched junction nucleotides: 4. The DNA of the CDR3 is TGCAGCGTTGGGACTAGCGGGAGAGGGTCCTACAATGAGCAGTTCTTC. This encodes CSVGTSGRGSYNEQFF.

This clone was detected only once. The chain carries TRBV5-4 and TRBJ2-1; 9 bases map to TRBD1. Germline CDR1 reads SGHNT; CDR2 reads YYREEE (reference sequence). The CDR3 is 14 amino acids. The ends lost 3 bases at V and 4 bases at J; junction bases unmatched: 2. CDR3 bases: TGTGCCAGCAGCTCGGGACAGGGTTACAATGAGCAGTTCTTC. Protein: CASSSGQGYNEQFF.

This chain joins TRBV19 and TRBJ2-2; TRBD1 matches 8 bases. Germline-derived CDR1 and CDR2 are LNHDA and SQIVND (reference sequence). The junction had 7 bases not matched to a gene; V was cut back by 6 bases and J by 4 bases. The CDR3 sequence is 15 residues long. The CDR3 sequence: CASRSGGWSTGELFF. The CDR3 coding sequence is TGTGCCAGTAGGTCAGGGGGCTGGAGCACCGGGGAGCTGTTTTTT.

The gene calls are TRBV4-1 and TRBJ2-1, with D possibly being TRBD1 (6 bases). This CDR3 is built from 15 residues. CDR1 is MGHRA, CDR2 YSYEKL, per germline. The V and J ends lost 4 bases and 8 bases respectively, with 18 bases between them. CDR3 protein: CASSPPGAAGDEQFF. CDR3 DNA sequence: TGCGCCAGCAGCCCCCCAGGGGCCGCAGGCGATGAGCAGTTCTTC.

DNA for the CDR3: TGCGCCAGCAGTCCGACAGGGAGCGGCTATGGCTACACCTTC. Translated, it gives CASSPTGSGYGYTF. The rearrangement uses TRBV5-1 and TRBJ1-2; TRBD1 matches at 7 bases. Germline values: CDR1 SGHRS, CDR2 YFSETQ. This CDR3 has 14 amino acids. V was pared by 5 bases and J by 4 bases, with 8 bases of the junction left unmatched.

This clone was detected only a few times. This chain links TRBV5-8 with TRBJ2-1, with D tentatively TRBD1 (6 bases). In germline, CDR1 is SGHTS, CDR2 YDEGEE. The CDR3 has 15 residues. V lost 0 bases, J lost 0 bases, and 7 bases lay in between. CDR3 bases: TGTGCCAGCAGCTTGGGGACAGTCTCCTACAATGAGCAGTTCTTC. Encoded protein: CASSLGTVSYNEQFF.

The V call is TRBV28, the J call TRBJ2-7; 7 bases align to TRBD1. J lost 0 bases, V lost 2 bases, and 7 bases had no gene match. The CDR3 sequence is 16 residues long. Germline CDR1 and CDR2: MDHEN and SYDVKM. The DNA of the CDR3 is TGTGCCAGCAGTTTAGAACCGGGACAGTTCTCCTACGAGCAGTACTTC. It codes for CASSLEPGQFSYEQYF.

The chain joins TRBV5-1 to TRBJ2-3; no definite D call. CDR1 SGHRS and CDR2 YFSETQ come from the germline V gene. The CDR3 runs 12 residues. The germline V and J ends were trimmed by 2 bases and 4 bases, with 5 bases remaining between them. CDR3 region: CASSFSADTQYF. The CDR3 DNA reads TGCGCCAGCAGCTTTTCTGCAGATACGCAGTATTTT.

The chain uses TRBV7-9 and TRBJ2-7, with TRBD1 matching 9 bases. CDR1 and CDR2 from the germline V gene are SEHNR and FQNEAQ (reference sequence). The CDR3 is 14 amino acids. Losses at the gene ends were 6 bases for V and 3 bases for J; bases not matched to a gene: 6. CDR3 nucleotide sequence: TGTGCCAGCAGTATCGGGACAGGGAACTACGAGCAGTACTTC. This gives the protein CASSIGTGNYEQYF.